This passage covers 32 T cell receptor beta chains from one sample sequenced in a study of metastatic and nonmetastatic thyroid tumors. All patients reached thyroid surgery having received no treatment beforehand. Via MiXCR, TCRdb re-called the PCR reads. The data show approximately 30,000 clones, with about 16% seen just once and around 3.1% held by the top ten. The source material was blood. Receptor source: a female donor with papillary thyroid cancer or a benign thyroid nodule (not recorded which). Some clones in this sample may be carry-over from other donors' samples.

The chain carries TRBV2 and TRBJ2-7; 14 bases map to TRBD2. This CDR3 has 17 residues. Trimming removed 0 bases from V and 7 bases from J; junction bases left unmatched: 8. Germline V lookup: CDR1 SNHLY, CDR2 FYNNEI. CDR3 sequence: CASSEASPGLAGDEQYF. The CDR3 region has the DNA TGTGCCAGCAGTGAAGCGTCCCCGGGACTAGCGGGAGATGAGCAGTACTTC. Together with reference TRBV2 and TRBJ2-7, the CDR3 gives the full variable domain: EPEVTQTPSHQVTQMGQEVILRCVPISNHLYFYWYRQILGQKVEFLVSFYNNEISEKSEIFDDQFSVERPDGSNFTLKIRSTKLEDSAMYFCASSEASPGLAGDEQYFGPGTRLTVT.

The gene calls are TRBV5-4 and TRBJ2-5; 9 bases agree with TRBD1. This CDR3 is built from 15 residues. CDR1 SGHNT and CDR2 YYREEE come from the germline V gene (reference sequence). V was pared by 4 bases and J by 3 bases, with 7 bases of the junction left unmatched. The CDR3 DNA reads TGTGCCAGCAGCCCAGTCGGGACAGGGAAAGAGACCCAGTACTTC. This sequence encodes CASSPVGTGKETQYF.

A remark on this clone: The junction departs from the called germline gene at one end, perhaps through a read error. CDR3 DNA sequence: TGTGCCTGGAGTCCACCGGAGCAGCGAGGCAATGATCAGTTCTTC. Translating it yields CAWSPPEQRGNDQFF. The V gene is TRBV30, the J gene TRBJ2-1; D gene uncertain. Germline loops: CDR1 GTSNPN, CDR2 SVGIG (reference sequence). This CDR3 has 15 amino acids.

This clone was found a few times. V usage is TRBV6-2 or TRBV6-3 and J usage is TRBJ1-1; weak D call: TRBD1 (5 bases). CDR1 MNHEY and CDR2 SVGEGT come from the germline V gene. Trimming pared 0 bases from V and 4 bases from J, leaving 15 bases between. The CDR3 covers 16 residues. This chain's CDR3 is CASSYSSGQFGTEAFF. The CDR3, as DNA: TGTGCCAGCAGTTACTCAAGTGGACAATTCGGCACTGAAGCTTTCTTT.

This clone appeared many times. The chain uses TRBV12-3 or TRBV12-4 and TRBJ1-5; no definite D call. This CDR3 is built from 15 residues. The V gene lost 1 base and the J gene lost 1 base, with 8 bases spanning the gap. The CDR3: CASSLGLGSNQPQHF. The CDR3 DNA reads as TGTGCCAGCAGTTTAGGCCTAGGAAGCAATCAGCCCCAGCATTTT.

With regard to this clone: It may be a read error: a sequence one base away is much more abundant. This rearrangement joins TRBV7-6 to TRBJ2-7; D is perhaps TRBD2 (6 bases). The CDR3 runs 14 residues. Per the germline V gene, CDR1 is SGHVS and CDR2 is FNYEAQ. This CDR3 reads CASSLAGGTYEQCF. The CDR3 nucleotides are TGTGCCAGCAGTTTAGCCGGGGGAACCTACGAGCAGTGCTTC.

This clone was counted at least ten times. The CDR3 region has the DNA TGCAGTGCTAGAGTATCAGGGGGCGGAACCGGGGAGCTGTTTTTT. This codes for CSARVSGGGTGELFF. The rearrangement joins TRBV20-1 to TRBJ2-2, with TRBD1 matching 8 bases. V shed 1 base and J 5 bases; nucleotides not matched to a gene: 6. Germline CDR1 reads DFQATT; CDR2 reads SNEGSKA (reference sequence). The CDR3 length is 15 residues.

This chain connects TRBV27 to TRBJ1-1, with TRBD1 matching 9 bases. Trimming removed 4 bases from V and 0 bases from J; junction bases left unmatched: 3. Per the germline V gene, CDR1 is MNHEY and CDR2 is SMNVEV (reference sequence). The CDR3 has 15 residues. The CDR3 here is CASSSGQGMNTEAFF. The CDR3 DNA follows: TGTGCCAGCAGTTCCGGACAGGGGATGAACACTGAAGCTTTCTTT.

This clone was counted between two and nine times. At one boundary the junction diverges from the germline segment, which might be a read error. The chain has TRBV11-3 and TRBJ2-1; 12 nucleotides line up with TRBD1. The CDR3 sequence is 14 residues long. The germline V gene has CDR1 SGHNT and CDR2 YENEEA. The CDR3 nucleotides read TGTGCCAGCTCCGGGACAGGGGGCATGAATGATCAGTTCTTC. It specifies CASSGTGGMNDQFF.

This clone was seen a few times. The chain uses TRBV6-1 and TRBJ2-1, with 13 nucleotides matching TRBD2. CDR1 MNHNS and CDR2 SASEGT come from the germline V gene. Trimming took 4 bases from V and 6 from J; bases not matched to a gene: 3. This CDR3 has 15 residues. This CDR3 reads CASSGLAGGGNEQFF. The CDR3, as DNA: TGTGCCAGCAGTGGACTAGCGGGAGGTGGCAATGAGCAGTTCTTC.

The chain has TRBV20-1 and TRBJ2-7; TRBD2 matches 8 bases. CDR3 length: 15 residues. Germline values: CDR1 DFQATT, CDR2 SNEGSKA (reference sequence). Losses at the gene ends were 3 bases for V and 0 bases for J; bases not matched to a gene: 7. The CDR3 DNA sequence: TGCAGTGCTAGCCGACCGACTAGCGCCTCCTACGAGCAGTACTTC. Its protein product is CSASRPTSASYEQYF.

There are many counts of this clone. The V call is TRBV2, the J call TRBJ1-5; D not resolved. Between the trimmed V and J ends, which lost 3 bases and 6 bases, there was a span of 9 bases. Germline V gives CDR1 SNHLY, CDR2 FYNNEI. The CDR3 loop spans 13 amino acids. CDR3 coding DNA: TGTGCCAGCAGTGATGAGGGAATTCAGCCCCAGCATTTT. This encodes CASSDEGIQPQHF.

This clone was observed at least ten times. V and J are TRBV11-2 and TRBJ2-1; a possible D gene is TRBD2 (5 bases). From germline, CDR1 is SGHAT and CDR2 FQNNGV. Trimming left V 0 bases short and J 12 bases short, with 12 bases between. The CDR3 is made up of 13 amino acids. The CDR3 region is CASSLDPGYGQFF. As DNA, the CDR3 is TGTGCCAGCAGCTTAGATCCGGGGTATGGGCAGTTCTTC.

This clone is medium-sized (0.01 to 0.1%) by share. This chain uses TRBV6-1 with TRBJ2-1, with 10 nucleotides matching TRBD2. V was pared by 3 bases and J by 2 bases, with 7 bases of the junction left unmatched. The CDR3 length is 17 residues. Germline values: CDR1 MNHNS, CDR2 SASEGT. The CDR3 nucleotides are TGTGCCAGCAGTGAGACGAAGGGGACTAGCGCCTACAATGAGCAGTTCTTC. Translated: CASSETKGTSAYNEQFF.

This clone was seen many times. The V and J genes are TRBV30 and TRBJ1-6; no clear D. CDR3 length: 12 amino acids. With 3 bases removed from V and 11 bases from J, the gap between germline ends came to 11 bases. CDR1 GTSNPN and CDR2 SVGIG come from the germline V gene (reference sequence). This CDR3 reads CAWSPDGAPLHF. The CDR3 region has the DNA TGTGCCTGGAGCCCGGACGGGGCACCCCTCCACTTT.

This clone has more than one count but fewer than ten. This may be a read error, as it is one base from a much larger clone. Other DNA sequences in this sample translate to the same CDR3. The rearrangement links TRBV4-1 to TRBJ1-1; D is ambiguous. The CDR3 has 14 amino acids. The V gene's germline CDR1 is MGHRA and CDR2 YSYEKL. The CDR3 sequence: CASSPQLGRTEAFF. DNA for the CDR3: TGCGCTAGCAGCCCACAACTGGGGAGGACTGAAGCTTTCTTT.

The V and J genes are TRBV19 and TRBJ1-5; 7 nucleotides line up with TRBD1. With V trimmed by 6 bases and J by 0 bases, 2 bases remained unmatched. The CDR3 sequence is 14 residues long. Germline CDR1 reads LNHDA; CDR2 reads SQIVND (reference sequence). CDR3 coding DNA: TGTGCCAGTAGGGGACAGTATAGCAATCAGCCCCAGCATTTT. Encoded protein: CASRGQYSNQPQHF.

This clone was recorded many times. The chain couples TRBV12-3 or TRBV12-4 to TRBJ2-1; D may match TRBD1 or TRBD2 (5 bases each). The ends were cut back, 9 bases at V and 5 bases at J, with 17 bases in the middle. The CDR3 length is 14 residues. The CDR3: CASLVSPGHNEQFF. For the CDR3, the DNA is TGTGCCAGTCTCGTATCTCCGGGGCACAATGAGCAGTTCTTC.

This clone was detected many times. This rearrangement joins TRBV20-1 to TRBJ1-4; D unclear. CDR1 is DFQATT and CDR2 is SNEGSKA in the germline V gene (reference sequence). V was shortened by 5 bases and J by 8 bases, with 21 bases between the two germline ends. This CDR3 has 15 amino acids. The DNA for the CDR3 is TGCAGTGCTCATAGTTTTGGCCTCTCAAGCGAAAAACTGTTTTTT. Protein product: CSAHSFGLSSEKLFF.

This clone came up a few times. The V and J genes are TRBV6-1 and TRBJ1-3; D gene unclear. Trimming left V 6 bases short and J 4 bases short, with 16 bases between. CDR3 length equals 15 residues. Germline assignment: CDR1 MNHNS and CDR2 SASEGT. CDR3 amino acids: CASRSVTWSGNTIYF. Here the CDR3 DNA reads TGTGCCAGCAGGTCCGTGACATGGTCGGGAAACACCATATATTTT.

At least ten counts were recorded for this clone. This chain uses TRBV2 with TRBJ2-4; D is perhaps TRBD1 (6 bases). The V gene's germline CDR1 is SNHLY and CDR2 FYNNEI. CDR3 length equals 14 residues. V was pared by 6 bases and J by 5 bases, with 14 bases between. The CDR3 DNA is TGTGCCAGCAGCTCACAGGGTAGAGAAAACATTCAGTACTTC. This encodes CASSSQGRENIQYF.

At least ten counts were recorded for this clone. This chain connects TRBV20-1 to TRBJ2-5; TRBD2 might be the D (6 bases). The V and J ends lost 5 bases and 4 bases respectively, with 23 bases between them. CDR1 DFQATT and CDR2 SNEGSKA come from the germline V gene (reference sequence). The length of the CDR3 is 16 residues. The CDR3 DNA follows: TGCAGTGCTGGGCGGGACTTCCTAAAGGGCCTAGAGACCCAGTACTTC. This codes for CSAGRDFLKGLETQYF.

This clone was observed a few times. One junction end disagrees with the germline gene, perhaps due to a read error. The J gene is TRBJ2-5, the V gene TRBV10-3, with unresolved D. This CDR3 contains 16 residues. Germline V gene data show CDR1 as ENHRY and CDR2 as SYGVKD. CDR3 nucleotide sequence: TGTGCCATCAGTGAGTCAGTCGGATGGATTCAAGATACCCAGTACTTC. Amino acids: CAISESVGWIQDTQYF.

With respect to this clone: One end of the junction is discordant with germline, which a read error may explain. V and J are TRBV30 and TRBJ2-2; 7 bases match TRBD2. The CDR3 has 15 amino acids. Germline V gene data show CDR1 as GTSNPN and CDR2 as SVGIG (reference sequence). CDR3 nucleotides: TGTACCTGGAGTGTACCAGAGCGGGGCACCGGGGAGCTGTTTTTT. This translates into CTWSVPERGTGELFF.

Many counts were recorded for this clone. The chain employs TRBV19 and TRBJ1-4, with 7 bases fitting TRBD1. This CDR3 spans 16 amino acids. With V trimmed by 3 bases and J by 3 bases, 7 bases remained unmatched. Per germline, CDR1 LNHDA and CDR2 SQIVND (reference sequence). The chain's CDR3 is CASSMGRGTANEKLFF. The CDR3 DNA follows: TGTGCCAGTAGTATGGGAAGGGGGACAGCTAATGAAAAACTGTTTTTT.

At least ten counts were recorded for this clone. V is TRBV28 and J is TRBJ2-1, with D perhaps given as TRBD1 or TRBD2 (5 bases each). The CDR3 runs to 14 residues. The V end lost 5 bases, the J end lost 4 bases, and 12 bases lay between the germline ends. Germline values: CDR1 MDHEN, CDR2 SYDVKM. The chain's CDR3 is CASSPQGPYNEQFF. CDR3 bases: TGTGCCAGCAGTCCCCAGGGACCGTACAATGAGCAGTTCTTC.

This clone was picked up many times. CDR3 coding DNA: TGTGCCAGCAGTGGGACTAGCGGGAGGTGGTACGAGCAGTACTTC. This encodes CASSGTSGRWYEQYF. The chain links TRBV2 to TRBJ2-7, with 14 nucleotides matching TRBD2. Unmatched junction bases numbered 3, after V lost 4 bases and J lost 4 bases. Germline values: CDR1 SNHLY, CDR2 FYNNEI. CDR3 length equals 15 residues.

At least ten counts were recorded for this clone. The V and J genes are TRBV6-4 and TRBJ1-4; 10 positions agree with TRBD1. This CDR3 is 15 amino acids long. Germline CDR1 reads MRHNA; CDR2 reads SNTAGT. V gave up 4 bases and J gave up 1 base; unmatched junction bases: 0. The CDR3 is CASSGTGGTNEKLFF. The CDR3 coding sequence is TGTGCCAGCAGTGGGACAGGGGGAACTAATGAAAAACTGTTTTTT.

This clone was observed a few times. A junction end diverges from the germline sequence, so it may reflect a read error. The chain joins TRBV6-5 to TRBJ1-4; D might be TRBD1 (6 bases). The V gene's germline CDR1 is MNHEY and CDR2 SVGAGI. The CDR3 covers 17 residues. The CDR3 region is CASSYDPDRFLNEKLFF. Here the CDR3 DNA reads TGTGCCAGCAGTTACGACCCTGACAGGTTTCTAAATGAAAAATTGTTTTTT.

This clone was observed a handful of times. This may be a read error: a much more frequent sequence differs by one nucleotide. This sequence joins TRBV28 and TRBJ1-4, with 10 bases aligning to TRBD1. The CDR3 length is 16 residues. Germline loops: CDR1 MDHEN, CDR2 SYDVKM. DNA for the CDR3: TGTGCCAGCAGTTTAGGACAGGGGGTAGGAAATGGAAAACTGTTTTTT. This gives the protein CASSLGQGVGNGKLFF.

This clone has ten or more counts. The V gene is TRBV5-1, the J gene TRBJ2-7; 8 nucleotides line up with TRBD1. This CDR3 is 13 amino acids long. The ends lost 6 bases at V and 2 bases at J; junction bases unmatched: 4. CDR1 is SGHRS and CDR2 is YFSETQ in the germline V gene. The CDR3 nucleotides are TGCGCCAGCACCCCGACAGGGGCCTACGAGCAGTACTTC. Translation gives CASTPTGAYEQYF.

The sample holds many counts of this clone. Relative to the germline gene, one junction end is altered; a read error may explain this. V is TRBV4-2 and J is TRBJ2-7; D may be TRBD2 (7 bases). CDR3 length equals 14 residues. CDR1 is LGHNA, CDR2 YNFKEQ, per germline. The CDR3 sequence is CASSQDGGGYKQYF. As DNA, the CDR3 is TGTGCCAGCAGCCAAGATGGGGGGGGCTACAAGCAGTACTTC.